This entry describes one T cell receptor (beta chain). V was trimmed by 1 base and J by 7 bases, leaving 11 bases between them. The length of the CDR3 is 13 residues. Germline V gene sequence: CDR1 LNHNV, CDR2 YYDKDF (reference sequence). Authors' methods: Amplification with reference gene primers provided the estimates of nucleated cell counts. Assay: immunoSEQ multiplex PCR; the TCRdb copy retains only in-frame clones and omits some. D and trimming were read from the DNA, whereas the V and J calls and clone size are those reported in that table. The data contain nearly 45,000 clones, approximately 80% of them seen just once; the ten biggest clones take up over 12%. The sample is drawn from a study of blood T cell repertoires in COVID-19. Study-wide context: The United States, Italy and Spain were the sources of the acute and convalescent COVID-19 samples. Sample material is recorded as cDNA or gDNA derived from T cells, B-cell-depleted T cells, or PBMCs.

This sequence originates from a human donor in a cohort sampled during active COVID-19. The chain joins TRBV15 to TRBJ2-7, with TRBD1 as a possible D gene (5 bases). Sequenced sample: peripheral blood. For the CDR3, the DNA is TGTGCCACCAGCAGAGTAGGGGTTCGGGAGCAGTACTTC. Translating gives CATSRVGVREQYF.